Listed below are T cell receptor beta chains from one sample, sequenced in a study. One entry per CDR3 protein results from TCRdb running MiXCR on the 5' RACE reads. Here the sample spans approximately 5,400 distinct CDR3 sequences, around 51% being singletons. Specimen: memory CD4+ T cells sorted from blood. The receptors originated from a female donor with breast cancer. Both conserved end residues are part of each CDR3. D genes are given only for firm matches. Clone size is shown for a subset of rows, as once, few, many or a class of expanded clone.

clone_size	v_call	d_call	j_call	cdr3_aa	cdr3_nt
few	TRBV20-1	TRBD2	TRBJ2-1	CSASGLAGARSYNEQFF	TGCAGTGCCTCGGGACTAGCGGGAGCGCGCTCCTACAATGAGCAGTTCTTC
-	TRBV29-1	TRBD2	TRBJ2-1	CSVVSGSRNEQFF	TGCAGCGTAGTTAGCGGGAGCCGCAATGAGCAGTTCTTC
few	TRBV12-3/TRBV12-4	-	TRBJ2-5	CASSSHASGAWGSETQYF	TGTGCCAGCAGTTCACACGCCTCTGGGGCCTGGGGTTCGGAGACCCAGTACTTC
-	TRBV20-1	TRBD2	TRBJ2-5	CSAHSHGRERETQYF	TGCAGTGCTCATAGTCACGGGCGGGAGCGAGAGACCCAGTACTTC
large	TRBV20-1	TRBD2	TRBJ2-7	CSARRGSESYEQYF	TGCAGTGCTAGACGCGGGAGCGAGTCCTACGAGCAGTACTTC
-	TRBV11-2	TRBD2	TRBJ2-3	CASSSGLAGASTDTQYF	TGTGCCAGCAGCTCAGGGCTAGCGGGGGCAAGCACAGATACGCAGTATTTT
-	TRBV6-2/TRBV6-3	TRBD2	TRBJ2-7	CASSSPRTSGLYEQYF	TGTGCCAGCAGTTCCCCTCGGACTAGCGGACTCTACGAGCAGTACTTC
few	TRBV4-1	TRBD2	TRBJ2-3	CASSQWVPTSGLTDTQYF	TGCGCCAGCAGCCAATGGGTACCGACTAGCGGTCTCACAGATACGCAGTATTTT
once	TRBV5-1	TRBD1	TRBJ1-1	CASSPDRADTEAFF	TGCGCCAGCAGCCCTGACAGGGCAGACACTGAAGCTTTCTTT
-	TRBV7-2	-	TRBJ2-3	CASSLDSRVYLVPGTDTQYF	TGTGCCAGCAGCTTAGACTCCAGGGTCTACTTAGTCCCTGGCACAGATACGCAGTATTTT
-	TRBV4-1	-	TRBJ2-5	CASSQNEGSQETQYF	TGCGCCAGCAGCCAAAACGAGGGTTCCCAAGAGACCCAGTACTTC
-	TRBV12-3/TRBV12-4	TRBD2	TRBJ2-3	CASSDTSGAITDTQYF	TGTGCCAGCAGCGATACTAGCGGGGCAATCACAGATACGCAGTATTTT
medium-sized	TRBV29-1	TRBD1	TRBJ1-2	CSTWEGAQNGYTF	TGCAGCACATGGGAGGGGGCGCAGAATGGCTACACCTTC
once	TRBV7-9	-	TRBJ2-7	CASSRLWGEQYF	TGTGCCAGCAGCCGATTATGGGGGGAGCAGTACTTC
-	TRBV2	-	TRBJ2-1	CASSGAGAHGEPFF	TGTGCCAGCAGTGGGGCGGGGGCCCATGGTGAGCCGTTCTTC
few	TRBV5-1	TRBD1	TRBJ2-4	CASSLGDRAANIQYF	TGCGCCAGCAGCTTGGGGGACAGGGCGGCGAACATTCAGTACTTC
-	TRBV15	TRBD2	TRBJ2-3	CATSRASGSLTGTQYF	TGTGCCACCAGCAGAGCTAGCGGATCGTTAACAGGTACGCAGTATTTT
-	TRBV3-1	-	TRBJ1-1	CASSQDVNTEAFF	TGTGCCAGCAGCCAAGATGTGAACACTGAAGCTTTCTTT